A selection of T cell receptor beta chains follows, all from one sample in a study of blood T cell repertoires in COVID-19. Produced via immunoSEQ multiplex PCR; TCRdb's table is partial and in-frame only. This sample carries about 380,000 clones, around 87% of them seen once, and the ten largest clones take 1% to 1.5%. Source material: PBMCs or T cells enriched from blood (not recorded which). These receptors came from a man aged 25-40 years who had recovered from COVID-19. The CDR3 runs from the conserved cysteine through the conserved F or W. The order of the fields is D gene, V gene, J gene, clone size, CDR3 protein, CDR3 DNA. D genes are given only for firm matches. Clone size is not always given. Where it is, it says once, few, many or a class for expanded clones.

>TRBD2|TRBV7-6|TRBJ2-3|.
CASSFSGGATDTQYF
TGTGCCAGCAGCTTTAGCGGGGGGGCCACAGATACGCAGTATTTT
>TRBD2|TRBV12-3/TRBV12-4|TRBJ2-7|.
CASSRGGNYEQYF
TGTGCCAGCTCCCGCGGGGGGAACTACGAGCAGTACTTC
>.|TRBV3-1/TRBV3-2|TRBJ2-6|.
CASSHLTLGPAAGANVLTF
TGTGCCAGCAGCCACCTGACACTCGGCCCCGCTGCCGGGGCCAACGTCCTGACTTTC
>.|TRBV28|TRBJ1-2|.
CASSLGRIGGYTF
TGTGCCAGCAGTTTAGGGAGGATCGGAGGCTACACCTTC
>TRBD1|TRBV19|TRBJ1-1|.
CASSSRQGQAFF
TGTGCCAGTAGTAGCAGACAGGGGCAAGCTTTCTTT
>.|TRBV4-1|TRBJ1-3|.
CASSETPVSGNTIYF
TGCGCCAGCAGCGAAACCCCGGTCTCTGGAAACACCATATATTTT
>TRBD2|TRBV7-2|TRBJ2-3|.
CASSPWTSADTQYF
TGTGCCAGCAGCCCTTGGACTAGCGCAGATACGCAGTATTTT
>TRBD1|TRBV27|TRBJ1-6|.
CASSLSRTGAASPLHF
TGTGCCAGCAGTTTATCTCGGACAGGGGCGGCTTCACCCCTCCACTTT
>.|TRBV9|TRBJ2-3|few
CASSLGTSDTQYF
TGTGCCAGCAGCCTCGGGACTTCAGATACGCAGTATTTT
>.|TRBV19|TRBJ1-2|.
CASGDNPAQYNYGYTF
TGTGCCAGCGGGGACAACCCGGCGCAATATAACTATGGCTACACCTTC
>TRBD1|TRBV28|TRBJ1-5|.
CASSSLEQGESNQPQHF
TGTGCCAGCAGTTCACTAGAACAGGGGGAATCCAATCAGCCCCAGCATTTT
>TRBD1|TRBV7-9|TRBJ1-5|.
CASSLEQGAGGNQPQHF
TGTGCCAGCAGCTTAGAGCAGGGGGCCGGGGGCAATCAGCCCCAGCATTTT
>.|TRBV29-1|TRBJ1-1|.
CSVPLKQGPTEAFF
TGCAGCGTCCCATTGAAACAGGGACCCACTGAAGCTTTCTTT
>.|TRBV5-4|TRBJ2-3|.
CASSLAGGTDTQYF
TGTGCCAGCAGCTTGGCAGGGGGCACAGATACGCAGTATTTT
>TRBD1|TRBV7-2|TRBJ2-7|.
CASSLPRDRVSYEQYF
TGTGCCAGCAGCTTGCCCCGGGACAGGGTGTCCTACGAGCAGTACTTC
>TRBD1|TRBV7-6|TRBJ2-3|.
CASSQGATGVLDHTQYF
TGTGCCAGCAGCCAAGGGGCGACAGGGGTTTTAGATCATACGCAGTATTTT
>TRBD1|TRBV6-2/TRBV6-3|TRBJ2-3|.
CASSNRGSTDTQYF
TGTGCCAGCAGTAACAGGGGTAGCACAGATACGCAGTATTTT
>TRBD1|TRBV7-2|TRBJ1-1|.
CASSEWGQPNTEAFF
TGTGCCAGCAGCGAGTGGGGACAGCCGAACACTGAAGCTTTCTTT
>TRBD1|TRBV11-2|TRBJ1-2|.
CASSGTGVDYTF
TGTGCCAGCAGTGGGACAGGGGTTGATTACACCTTC
>TRBD1|TRBV3-1/TRBV3-2|TRBJ1-1|.
CASSHPPRGLAEAFF
TGTGCCAGCAGCCACCCCCCTAGGGGGCTCGCTGAAGCTTTCTTT
>.|TRBV3-1/TRBV3-2|TRBJ1-2|.
CASSQGTVANYGYTF
TGTGCCAGCAGCCAAGGGACTGTCGCTAACTATGGCTACACCTTC
>.|TRBV6-5|TRBJ2-7|.
CASSYSGSAGLEQYF
TGTGCCAGCAGTTACTCGGGGTCAGCAGGGCTAGAGCAGTACTTC
>.|TRBV6-5|TRBJ1-1|.
CASSLMGGAFF
TGTGCCAGCAGTCTCATGGGGGGAGCTTTCTTT
>TRBD1|TRBV2|TRBJ1-1|.
CASSGQGIEAFF
TGTGCCAGCAGTGGACAGGGGATTGAAGCTTTCTTT
>TRBD2|TRBV5-4|TRBJ2-3|.
CASSPRLAGGKSSTDTQYF
TGTGCCAGCAGCCCGCGGCTAGCGGGGGGAAAATCTAGCACAGATACGCAGTATTTT
>.|TRBV12-5|TRBJ2-1|.
CASGLYQYNEQFF
TGTGCTAGTGGTTTGTACCAGTACAATGAGCAGTTCTTC
>.|TRBV12-5|TRBJ2-7|.
CASGHPRTVTSYEQYF
TGTGCTAGTGGTCACCCAAGGACAGTGACCTCCTACGAGCAGTACTTC
>TRBD1|TRBV9|TRBJ1-2|.
CASSDDTGVNGYTF
TGTGCCAGCAGCGACGACACAGGGGTGAATGGCTACACCTTC
>.|TRBV7-9|TRBJ1-5|.
CASSLARGVNQPQHF
TGTGCCAGCAGCTTAGCCCGCGGCGTTAATCAGCCCCAGCATTTT
>.|TRBV10-1|TRBJ1-1|.
CASSGISGSTEAFF
TGCGCCAGCAGTGGGATCTCAGGTTCCACTGAAGCTTTCTTT
>TRBD2|TRBV4-1|TRBJ2-1|once
CASSQAAGTRSGNEQFF
TGCGCCAGCAGCCAAGCTGCCGGGACTAGATCGGGAAATGAGCAGTTCTTC
>.|TRBV28|TRBJ1-6|.
CASSSKRTANSPLHF
TGTGCCAGCAGCTCAAAACGGACAGCTAATTCACCCCTCCACTTT